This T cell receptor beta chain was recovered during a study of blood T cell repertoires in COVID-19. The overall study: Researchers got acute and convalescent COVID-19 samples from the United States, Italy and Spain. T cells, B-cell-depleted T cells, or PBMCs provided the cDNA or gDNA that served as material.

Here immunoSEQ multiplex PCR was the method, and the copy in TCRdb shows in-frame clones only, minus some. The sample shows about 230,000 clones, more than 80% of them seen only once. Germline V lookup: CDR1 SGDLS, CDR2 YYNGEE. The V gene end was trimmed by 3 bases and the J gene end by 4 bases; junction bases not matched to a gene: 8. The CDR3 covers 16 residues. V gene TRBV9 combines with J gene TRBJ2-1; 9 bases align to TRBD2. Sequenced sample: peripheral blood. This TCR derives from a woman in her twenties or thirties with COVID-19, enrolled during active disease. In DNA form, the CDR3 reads TGTGCCAGCAGCGAACAGGGAGCGGGGGGTTACAATGAGCAGTTCTTC. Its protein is CASSEQGAGGYNEQFF.